This T cell receptor (beta chain) was profiled in a study of blood T cell repertoires in COVID-19. The overall study: The United States, Italy and Spain supplied acute and convalescent COVID-19 samples. PBMCs, B-cell-depleted T cells, or T cells were the source of the cDNA or gDNA that made up the material.

The germline gives CDR1 MNHEY, CDR2 SMNVEV (reference sequence). CDR3 length: 16 amino acids. The trim removed 3 bases at V and 4 bases at J, leaving 11 bases unmatched. Original processing methods: The assay estimated nucleated cells by amplifying reference gene primers. Assay: immunoSEQ multiplex PCR; the TCRdb copy retains only in-frame clones and omits some. That table supplies the V and J calls and clone size; D and trimming were determined from the DNA. Of about 72,000 clones in the sample, roughly 82% were seen once. V is TRBV27 and J is TRBJ2-7; TRBD1 agrees at 8 bases. The clonotype was recovered from a human donor in a cohort sampled during active COVID-19. The material sequenced was peripheral blood. In nucleotides, the CDR3 is TGTGCCAGCAGTTTCATCTCCGGGGACAGGTTATACGAGCAGTACTTC. Protein: CASSFISGDRLYEQYF.